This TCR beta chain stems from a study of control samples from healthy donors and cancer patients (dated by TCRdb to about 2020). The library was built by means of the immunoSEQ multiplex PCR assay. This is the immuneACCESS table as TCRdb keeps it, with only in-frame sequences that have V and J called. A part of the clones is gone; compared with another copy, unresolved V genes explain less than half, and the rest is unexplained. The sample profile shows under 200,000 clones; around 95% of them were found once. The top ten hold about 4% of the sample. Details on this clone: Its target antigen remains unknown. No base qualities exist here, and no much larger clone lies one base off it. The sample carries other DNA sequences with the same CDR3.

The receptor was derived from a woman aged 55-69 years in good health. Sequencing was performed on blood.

The DNA sequence follows: TGTGCCAGTAGCCTACAGGGTTTAGATACGCAGTATTTT. Its amino acids are CASSLQGLDTQYF. The receptor chain draws on TRBV6-2 or TRBV6-3 and TRBJ2-3; TRBD1 is a weak D gene call, 6 bases matching. CDR1 and CDR2 are drawn from the germline V gene: MNHEY, SVGEGT. Between the V and J ends, shortened by 9 bases and 5 bases respectively, the junction contains 15 bases. The CDR3 covers 13 residues, taking in both the cysteine and the phenylalanine. This entry keeps only the CDR3 DNA: 39 bases, framed from base 1.